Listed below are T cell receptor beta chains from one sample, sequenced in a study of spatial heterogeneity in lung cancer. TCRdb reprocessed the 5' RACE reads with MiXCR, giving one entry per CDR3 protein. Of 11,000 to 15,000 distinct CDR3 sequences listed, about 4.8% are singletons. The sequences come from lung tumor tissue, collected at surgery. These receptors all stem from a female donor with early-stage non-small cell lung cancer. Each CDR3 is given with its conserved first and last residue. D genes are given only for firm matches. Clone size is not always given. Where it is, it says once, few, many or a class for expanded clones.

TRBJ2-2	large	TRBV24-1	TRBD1	CATSDPRTGKSSTGELFF	TGTGCCACCAGTGATCCCCGGACAGGGAAAAGCTCCACCGGGGAGCTGTTTTTT
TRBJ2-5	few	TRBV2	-	CASSVGETQYF	TGTGCCAGCAGTGTAGGAGAGACCCAGTACTTC
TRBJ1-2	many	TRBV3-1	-	CASTSTWTGGYTF	TGTGCCAGCACCAGTACTTGGACGGGGGGCTACACCTTC
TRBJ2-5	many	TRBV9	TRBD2	CASSEAGTSEETQYF	TGTGCCAGCAGTGAAGCCGGGACTAGCGAAGAGACCCAGTACTTC
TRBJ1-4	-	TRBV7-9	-	CASSSFGYNEKLFF	TGTGCCAGCAGCTCGTTCGGCTACAATGAAAAACTGTTTTTT
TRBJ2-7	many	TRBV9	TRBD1	CASSVGTGYDEQYF	TGTGCCAGCAGCGTAGGGACAGGGTATGACGAGCAGTACTTC
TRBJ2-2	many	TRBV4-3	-	CASSQGRPYLTGELFF	TGCGCCAGCAGCCAAGGGAGACCCTACCTCACCGGGGAGCTGTTTTTT
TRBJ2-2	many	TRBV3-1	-	CASSQGRTGELFF	TGTGCCAGCAGCCAGGGGCGCACCGGGGAGCTGTTTTTT
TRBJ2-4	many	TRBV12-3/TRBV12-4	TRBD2	CASSRGGAAKNIQYF	TGTGCCAGCAGCCGGGGGGGCGCGGCCAAAAACATTCAGTACTTC
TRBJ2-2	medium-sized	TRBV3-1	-	CASSQVQGYTGELFF	TGTGCCAGCAGCCAAGTCCAGGGGTACACCGGGGAGCTGTTTTTT
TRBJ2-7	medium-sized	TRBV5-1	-	CASSPGGVTTAYEQYF	TGCGCCAGCAGCCCAGGTGGGGTTACGACGGCCTACGAGCAGTACTTC
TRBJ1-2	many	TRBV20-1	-	CSARGLQANYGYTF	TGCAGTGCTAGGGGCCTCCAAGCTAACTATGGCTACACCTTC
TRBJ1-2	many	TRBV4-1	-	CASSQGLNYGYTF	TGCGCCAGCAGCCAAGGCCTGAACTATGGCTACACCTTC
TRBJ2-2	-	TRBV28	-	CASSLFLTGELFF	TGTGCCAGCAGTTTATTCCTCACCGGGGAGCTGTTTTTT
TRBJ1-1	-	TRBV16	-	CASSRWTVNTEAFF	TGTGCCAGCAGCCGCTGGACAGTTAACACTGAAGCTTTCTTT
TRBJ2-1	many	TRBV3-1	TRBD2	CASSQDLSRAGGVQQFF	TGTGCCAGCAGCCAAGATCTGTCCCGAGCGGGGGGGGTCCAGCAGTTCTTC
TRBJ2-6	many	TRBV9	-	CASSVDGGTGANVLTF	TGTGCCAGCAGCGTAGACGGGGGCACTGGGGCCAACGTCCTGACTTTC
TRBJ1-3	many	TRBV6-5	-	CASSRDGSSGNTIYF	TGTGCCAGCAGTCGGGACGGTAGCTCTGGAAACACCATATATTTT
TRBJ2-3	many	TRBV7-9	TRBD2	CASSLSWDYTDTQYF	TGTGCCAGCAGCTTGTCTTGGGACTATACAGATACGCAGTATTTT
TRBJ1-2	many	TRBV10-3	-	CAINPVGTVYGYTF	TGTGCCATTAACCCGGTCGGGACGGTCTATGGCTACACCTTC
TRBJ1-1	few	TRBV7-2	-	CASSFGWGMNTEAFF	TGTGCCAGCAGCTTTGGGTGGGGGATGAACACTGAAGCTTTCTTT
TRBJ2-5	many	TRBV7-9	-	CASSLGYPGGETQYF	TGTGCCAGCAGCTTAGGGTATCCAGGAGGGGAGACCCAGTACTTC
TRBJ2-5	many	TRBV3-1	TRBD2	CASSYLAGIETQYF	TGTGCCAGCAGTTACCTAGCGGGGATTGAGACCCAGTACTTC
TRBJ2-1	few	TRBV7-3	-	CASSLTPRDDEQFF	TGTGCCAGCAGCTTAACCCCCCGGGACGATGAGCAGTTCTTC
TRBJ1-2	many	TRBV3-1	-	CASSQEFYGYTF	TGTGCCAGCAGCCAAGAGTTTTATGGCTACACCTTC
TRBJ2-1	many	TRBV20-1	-	CSASRVGATYNEQFF	TGCAGTGCTAGCAGGGTGGGGGCCACCTACAATGAGCAGTTCTTC